This is a list of T cell receptor beta chains from one sample in a study of blood T cell repertoires in COVID-19. Libraries were prepared by immunoSEQ multiplex PCR; TCRdb keeps only in-frame clonotypes and omits some of them. Here the sample spans about 370,000 clones, approximately 92% being singletons. The sequencing input was PBMCs or T cells enriched from blood (not recorded which). The receptors derive from a man younger than 35 who had recovered from COVID-19. Each CDR3 is given with its conserved first and last residue. A D gene is named only where the DNA matches it firmly. A row's size may be missing; if present it is once, few, many or a size class.

j_call: TRBJ1-2
clone_size: -
v_call: TRBV5-1
cdr3_length: 14
d_call: -
cdr3_nt: TGCGCCAGCTCCGGCACCGGTTTGGGCTTTGGCTACACCTTC
cdr3_aa: CASSGTGLGFGYTF

j_call: TRBJ2-1
clone_size: -
v_call: TRBV15
cdr3_length: 16
d_call: -
cdr3_nt: TGTGCCACCAGCGAAAAAACTAGTAGCTCCTACAATGAGCAGTTCTTC
cdr3_aa: CATSEKTSSSYNEQFF

j_call: TRBJ2-7
clone_size: -
v_call: TRBV6-5
cdr3_length: 14
d_call: -
cdr3_nt: TGTGCCAGCAGTTACTCGAGAGGTCGAGGTACCCAGTACTTC
cdr3_aa: CASSYSRGRGTQYF

j_call: TRBJ1-2
clone_size: once
v_call: TRBV29-1
cdr3_length: 13
d_call: TRBD1
cdr3_nt: TGCAGCGTTGAGGGCGGACAGGAATATGGCTACACCTTC
cdr3_aa: CSVEGGQEYGYTF

j_call: TRBJ1-3
clone_size: -
v_call: TRBV10-3
cdr3_length: 18
d_call: TRBD1
cdr3_nt: TGTGCCATCAGTGATTTCGCTCGGACAGGGGGCTCTTTGGACACCATATATTTT
cdr3_aa: CAISDFARTGGSLDTIYF

j_call: TRBJ2-7
clone_size: once
v_call: TRBV14
cdr3_length: 16
d_call: TRBD2
cdr3_nt: TGTGCCAGCAGCCAACTTTTGTCTAGCGGGAATCACGAGCAGTACTTC
cdr3_aa: CASSQLLSSGNHEQYF

j_call: TRBJ2-2
clone_size: once
v_call: TRBV29-1
cdr3_length: 14
d_call: TRBD2
cdr3_nt: TGCAGCGCCCTGATGGGGGAGGGGAACGGGGAGCTGTTTTTT
cdr3_aa: CSALMGEGNGELFF

j_call: TRBJ2-7
clone_size: -
v_call: TRBV7-9
cdr3_length: 14
d_call: -
cdr3_nt: TGTGCCAGCAGCCAACAGACACGCTCCTACGAGCAGTACTTC
cdr3_aa: CASSQQTRSYEQYF

j_call: TRBJ1-4
clone_size: -
v_call: TRBV5-1
cdr3_length: 15
d_call: -
cdr3_nt: TGCGCCAGCAGCTTGGAAGGGGCAACTAATGAAAAACTGTTTTTT
cdr3_aa: CASSLEGATNEKLFF

j_call: TRBJ2-7
clone_size: -
v_call: TRBV5-4
cdr3_length: 14
d_call: -
cdr3_nt: TGTGCCAGCAGCGCCCCGGAGGCCCCTTACGAGCAGTACTTC
cdr3_aa: CASSAPEAPYEQYF

j_call: TRBJ1-1
clone_size: -
v_call: TRBV9
cdr3_length: 11
d_call: -
cdr3_nt: TGTGCCAGTGGGAGAGACACTGAAGCTTTCTTT
cdr3_aa: CASGRDTEAFF

j_call: TRBJ2-1
clone_size: -
v_call: TRBV7-3
cdr3_length: 13
d_call: TRBD2
cdr3_nt: TGTGCCAGCAGCTTACTGGGTAGCGGGGAGCAGTTCTTC
cdr3_aa: CASSLLGSGEQFF

j_call: TRBJ2-7
clone_size: -
v_call: TRBV28
cdr3_length: 15
d_call: TRBD2
cdr3_nt: TGTGCCAGCACTAGCGGGGTCTTGCTAGGTTACGAGCAGTACTTC
cdr3_aa: CASTSGVLLGYEQYF

j_call: TRBJ1-5
clone_size: -
v_call: TRBV15
cdr3_length: 14
d_call: -
cdr3_nt: TGTGCCAACGCCGCGAAGAGGGTCAATCAGCCCCAGCATTTT
cdr3_aa: CANAAKRVNQPQHF

j_call: TRBJ2-5
clone_size: -
v_call: TRBV9
cdr3_length: 15
d_call: -
cdr3_nt: TGTGCCAGCAGCGTAGGTTCAGGGGAGCAAGAGACCCAGTACTTC
cdr3_aa: CASSVGSGEQETQYF

j_call: TRBJ2-2
clone_size: -
v_call: TRBV3-1/TRBV3-2
cdr3_length: 16
d_call: -
cdr3_nt: TGTGCCAGCAGCCTTTCCGGACTATCGAACACCGGGGAGCTGTTTTTT
cdr3_aa: CASSLSGLSNTGELFF

j_call: TRBJ2-3
clone_size: -
v_call: TRBV5-1
cdr3_length: 16
d_call: TRBD2
cdr3_nt: TGCGCCAGCAGCATGCGGACTAGCGGGAGTGCAGATACGCAGTATTTT
cdr3_aa: CASSMRTSGSADTQYF

j_call: TRBJ2-7
clone_size: -
v_call: TRBV24-1
cdr3_length: 11
d_call: -
cdr3_nt: TGTGCCACCAGTGAGGGGAGGGAGCAGTACTTC
cdr3_aa: CATSEGREQYF

j_call: TRBJ2-7
clone_size: -
v_call: TRBV3-1/TRBV3-2
cdr3_length: 13
d_call: TRBD1
cdr3_nt: TGTGCCAGCAGCCTGGGACAGGGGAACGAGCAGTACTTC
cdr3_aa: CASSLGQGNEQYF

j_call: TRBJ2-2
clone_size: once
v_call: TRBV28
cdr3_length: 16
d_call: TRBD1
cdr3_nt: TGTGCCAGCAGTTTATTTGGGACAGGGGGCACCGGGGAGCTGTTTTTT
cdr3_aa: CASSLFGTGGTGELFF

j_call: TRBJ1-1
clone_size: once
v_call: TRBV3-1/TRBV3-2
cdr3_length: 12
d_call: -
cdr3_nt: TGTGCCAGCAGCCCCTCCTCCGCTGAAGCTTTCTTT
cdr3_aa: CASSPSSAEAFF

j_call: TRBJ2-2
clone_size: -
v_call: TRBV11-2
cdr3_length: 12
d_call: TRBD2
cdr3_nt: TGTGCCATCGCGGGGACTAGCGGGGAGCTGTTTTTT
cdr3_aa: CAIAGTSGELFF

j_call: TRBJ1-2
clone_size: once
v_call: TRBV6-1
cdr3_length: 14
d_call: TRBD1
cdr3_nt: TGTGCCAGCAGTGAAAGGGGGCAGGGCGTATCCTACACCTTC
cdr3_aa: CASSERGQGVSYTF

j_call: TRBJ2-5
clone_size: -
v_call: TRBV6-5
cdr3_length: 13
d_call: -
cdr3_nt: TGTGCCAGCCAACTTGGGGGAGGAAAGACCCAGTACTTC
cdr3_aa: CASQLGGGKTQYF

j_call: TRBJ2-7
clone_size: -
v_call: TRBV7-6
cdr3_length: 15
d_call: TRBD2
cdr3_nt: TGTGCCAGCAGCCAGGGACTAGCGGGGGCCTACGAGCAGTACTTC
cdr3_aa: CASSQGLAGAYEQYF

j_call: TRBJ2-6
clone_size: -
v_call: TRBV3-1/TRBV3-2
cdr3_length: 17
d_call: -
cdr3_nt: TGTGCCAGCAGCCAAGCTGTGTCGACCGGGGGGGCCAACGTCCTGACTTTC
cdr3_aa: CASSQAVSTGGANVLTF

j_call: TRBJ2-5
clone_size: -
v_call: TRBV11-1
cdr3_length: 15
d_call: TRBD1
cdr3_nt: TGTGCCAGCAGCTTTGGGACAGGGGGTCGAGAGACCCAGTACTTC
cdr3_aa: CASSFGTGGRETQYF

j_call: TRBJ2-1
clone_size: -
v_call: TRBV7-9
cdr3_length: 16
d_call: -
cdr3_nt: TGTGCCAGCAGCCCGAGGGGGGGGACCTTCTACAATGAGCAGTTCTTC
cdr3_aa: CASSPRGGTFYNEQFF

j_call: TRBJ2-7
clone_size: few
v_call: TRBV27
cdr3_length: 13
d_call: -
cdr3_nt: TGTGCCAGCAGTTTACGGTCGCCCTACGAGCAGTACTTC
cdr3_aa: CASSLRSPYEQYF

j_call: TRBJ2-3
clone_size: -
v_call: TRBV7-9
cdr3_length: 14
d_call: TRBD2
cdr3_nt: TGTGCCAGCAGCTCAGCGGGAGGGCCGGATACGCAGTATTTT
cdr3_aa: CASSSAGGPDTQYF

j_call: TRBJ2-1
clone_size: -
v_call: TRBV11-2
cdr3_length: 16
d_call: TRBD2
cdr3_nt: TGTGCCAGCAGCCCAGGGACTAGCGGGAGGGCTGGGGAGCAGTTCTTC
cdr3_aa: CASSPGTSGRAGEQFF

j_call: TRBJ2-2
clone_size: -
v_call: TRBV4-2
cdr3_length: 15
d_call: -
cdr3_nt: TGTGCCAGCAGCCAAGAAGGGGGAAACACCGGGGAGCTGTTTTTT
cdr3_aa: CASSQEGGNTGELFF

j_call: TRBJ2-7
clone_size: -
v_call: TRBV11-3
cdr3_length: 15
d_call: -
cdr3_nt: TGTGCCAGCAGCTTAGACTTTGACAGAGACTACGAGCAGTACTTC
cdr3_aa: CASSLDFDRDYEQYF

j_call: TRBJ1-4
clone_size: -
v_call: TRBV7-2
cdr3_length: 15
d_call: -
cdr3_nt: TGTGCCAGCAGTTCATCCGCGGCAATTAATGAAAAACTGTTTTTT
cdr3_aa: CASSSSAAINEKLFF

j_call: TRBJ1-5
clone_size: -
v_call: TRBV18
cdr3_length: 16
d_call: TRBD1
cdr3_nt: TGTGCCAGCTCACTTAAAACAGACAGGGCGGACCAGCCCCAGCATTTT
cdr3_aa: CASSLKTDRADQPQHF

j_call: TRBJ1-1
clone_size: -
v_call: TRBV7-9
cdr3_length: 14
d_call: -
cdr3_nt: TGTGCCAGCAGCTTGACAGGTGGTACCACTGAAGCTTTCTTT
cdr3_aa: CASSLTGGTTEAFF

j_call: TRBJ2-1
clone_size: -
v_call: TRBV21-1
cdr3_length: 16
d_call: -
cdr3_nt: TGTGCCAGCAGCAAACCCCGGGGTGGGTCGTACAATGAGCAGTTCTTC
cdr3_aa: CASSKPRGGSYNEQFF

j_call: TRBJ1-2
clone_size: -
v_call: TRBV5-1
cdr3_length: 15
d_call: -
cdr3_nt: TGCGCCAGCAGCCGGGGACGGGGGAAGAACAATGGCTACACCTTC
cdr3_aa: CASSRGRGKNNGYTF

j_call: TRBJ1-1
clone_size: -
v_call: TRBV18
cdr3_length: 17
d_call: TRBD1
cdr3_nt: TGTGCCAGCTCACCCTTTTCAGGGGGCGCGGGGAACACTGAAGCTTTCTTT
cdr3_aa: CASSPFSGGAGNTEAFF

j_call: TRBJ2-5
clone_size: -
v_call: TRBV18
cdr3_length: 13
d_call: -
cdr3_nt: TGTGCCAGCTCTTTCGGAGAGGGTGAGACCCAGTACTTC
cdr3_aa: CASSFGEGETQYF

j_call: TRBJ1-3
clone_size: -
v_call: TRBV6-5
cdr3_length: 14
d_call: -
cdr3_nt: TGTGCCAGCAGAAGAGGGACTTCTGGAAACACCATATATTTT
cdr3_aa: CASRRGTSGNTIYF

j_call: TRBJ1-2
clone_size: few
v_call: TRBV28
cdr3_length: 14
d_call: -
cdr3_nt: TGTGCCAGCGCGACCTCAGGGAACTACTATGGCTACACCTTC
cdr3_aa: CASATSGNYYGYTF

j_call: TRBJ1-1
clone_size: -
v_call: TRBV9
cdr3_length: 13
d_call: TRBD1
cdr3_nt: TGTGCCAGCAGCGTGGACAGGGACACTGAAGCTTTCTTT
cdr3_aa: CASSVDRDTEAFF

j_call: TRBJ2-5
clone_size: -
v_call: TRBV5-4
cdr3_length: 19
d_call: TRBD2
cdr3_nt: TGTGCCAGCAGCGTATTACTAGCGGGGGGGCAAAGTTCAAAAGAGACCCAGTACTTC
cdr3_aa: CASSVLLAGGQSSKETQYF

j_call: TRBJ2-1
clone_size: -
v_call: TRBV5-8
cdr3_length: 19
d_call: TRBD2
cdr3_nt: TGTGCCAGCAGCCGGGGACTAGCGGGGGCGGGGAGCTCCTACAATGAGCAGTTCTTC
cdr3_aa: CASSRGLAGAGSSYNEQFF

j_call: TRBJ2-7
clone_size: -
v_call: TRBV6-2/TRBV6-3
cdr3_length: 18
d_call: TRBD1
cdr3_nt: TGTGCCAGCAGTTACGTATTATATAGGCGTGACAGGGGCTACGAGCAGTACTTC
cdr3_aa: CASSYVLYRRDRGYEQYF

j_call: TRBJ2-2
clone_size: -
v_call: TRBV16
cdr3_length: 18
d_call: TRBD1
cdr3_nt: TGTGCCAGCAGCCACCTAGTTGGGACAGGGAAGAACACCGGGGAGCTGTTTTTT
cdr3_aa: CASSHLVGTGKNTGELFF

j_call: TRBJ2-1
clone_size: -
v_call: TRBV7-2
cdr3_length: 13
d_call: -
cdr3_nt: TGTGCCAGCAGCTTAACTAGGAGGGATGAGCAGTTCTTC
cdr3_aa: CASSLTRRDEQFF

j_call: TRBJ2-3
clone_size: -
v_call: TRBV11-2
cdr3_length: 15
d_call: TRBD1
cdr3_nt: TGTGCCAGCAGCTCTGGGACAGGGTTTTCAGATACGCAGTATTTT
cdr3_aa: CASSSGTGFSDTQYF

j_call: TRBJ2-5
clone_size: -
v_call: TRBV9
cdr3_length: 16
d_call: TRBD2
cdr3_nt: TGTGCCAGCAGCGTAGTAGGCGGGGGGGCAGGAGAGACCCAGTACTTC
cdr3_aa: CASSVVGGGAGETQYF

j_call: TRBJ1-1
clone_size: once
v_call: TRBV10-2
cdr3_length: 14
d_call: TRBD1
cdr3_nt: TGCGCCAGCCGGGACAGGCGAGAGAGGACTGAAGCTTTCTTT
cdr3_aa: CASRDRRERTEAFF

j_call: TRBJ2-5
clone_size: -
v_call: TRBV5-4
cdr3_length: 16
d_call: TRBD2
cdr3_nt: TGTGCCAGCAGCTTGTTGACTAGCGGGGGGAAAGAGACCCAGTACTTC
cdr3_aa: CASSLLTSGGKETQYF

j_call: TRBJ1-3
clone_size: -
v_call: TRBV6-5
cdr3_length: 15
d_call: TRBD1
cdr3_nt: TGTGCCAGCAGTTACGAGACAGGGGGTTGGAACACCATATATTTT
cdr3_aa: CASSYETGGWNTIYF

j_call: TRBJ1-1
clone_size: -
v_call: TRBV6-5
cdr3_length: 13
d_call: TRBD1
cdr3_nt: TGTGCCAGCATTAACAGGGGAAGGACTGAAGCTTTCTTT
cdr3_aa: CASINRGRTEAFF

j_call: TRBJ2-1
clone_size: -
v_call: TRBV29-1
cdr3_length: 13
d_call: TRBD1
cdr3_nt: TGCAGCGTTGGACAGGGCGGCTACAATGAGCAGTTCTTC
cdr3_aa: CSVGQGGYNEQFF

j_call: TRBJ2-1
clone_size: -
v_call: TRBV19
cdr3_length: 15
d_call: -
cdr3_nt: TGTGCCAGTAGTATAGGGAGCGCCTCCTACAATGAGCAGTTCTTC
cdr3_aa: CASSIGSASYNEQFF

j_call: TRBJ2-3
clone_size: -
v_call: TRBV28
cdr3_length: 17
d_call: -
cdr3_nt: TGTGCCAGCATAAGAACGGGGGGCCCAACAACCACAGATACGCAGTATTTT
cdr3_aa: CASIRTGGPTTTDTQYF